The 17 T cell receptor beta chains given below trace back to one sample, sequenced in a study of shared clonotypes between healthy human individuals. Libraries were prepared by immunoSEQ multiplex PCR; TCRdb keeps only in-frame clonotypes and omits some of them. The sample includes approximately 500,000 clones, approximately 80% of them seen just once. Input material: PBMCs. The receptor source for this set is a woman aged 40-49 years in good health. Some clones in this sample may be carry-over from other donors' samples.

The chain combines TRBV30 with TRBJ1-5; 12 bases agree with TRBD1. This CDR3 comprises 15 residues. The junction had 4 bases not matched to a gene; V was cut back by 1 base and J by 6 bases. Germline CDR1 GTSNPN, CDR2 SVGIG (reference sequence). In DNA form, the CDR3 reads TGTGCCTGGAGTGGGGGACAGGGGGCCAGTCAGCCCCAGCATTTT. Translation: CAWSGGQGASQPQHF.

The gene calls are TRBV18 and TRBJ2-2; possibly TRBD1 for D (6 bases). Trimming shortened V by 4 bases and J by 0 bases, and 15 bases separated the two germline ends. In germline, CDR1 is KGHSH, CDR2 LQKENI. The CDR3 covers 17 residues. The CDR3 sequence is CASSRRTERANTGELFF. DNA for the CDR3: TGTGCCAGCTCACGACGGACAGAAAGAGCGAACACCGGGGAGCTGTTTTTT.

V gene TRBV19 combines with J gene TRBJ2-7; D is ambiguous. This CDR3 has 14 residues. Trimming shortened V by 4 bases and J by 0 bases, and 10 bases separated the two germline ends. Germline CDR1 and CDR2: LNHDA and SQIVND (reference sequence). This chain's CDR3 is CASSTSRNSYEQYF. Here the CDR3 DNA reads TGTGCCAGTAGTACTTCCAGGAACTCCTACGAGCAGTACTTC.

The CDR3 DNA is TGTGCCAGCAGTCCGCACCACAGGGGGCTGGATCAGCCCCAGCATTTT. Translated, it gives CASSPHHRGLDQPQHF. The chain uses TRBV27 and TRBJ1-5, with 9 bases identical to TRBD1. CDR1 and CDR2 (germline): MNHEY, SMNVEV (reference sequence). V lost 5 bases and J lost 5; bases outside the gene matches: 10. CDR3 length: 16 residues.

The chain has TRBV10-1 and TRBJ1-2; D uncertain. Germline assignment: CDR1 WNHNN and CDR2 SYGVQD (reference sequence). V lost 0 bases, J lost 2 bases, and 25 bases lay in between. This CDR3 region has 20 residues. For the CDR3, the DNA is TGCGCCAGCAGTGAGTCTGTTCTCCAACCAGAAACCAAACGAAACTATGGCTACACCTTC. Its translation is CASSESVLQPETKRNYGYTF.

This rearrangement joins TRBV29-1 to TRBJ2-3; TRBD2 agrees at 8 bases. With 6 bases clipped from V and 8 bases from J, the junction kept 7 bases outside the gene matches. CDR3 length: 12 amino acids. Germline lookup yields CDR1 SQVTM and CDR2 ANQGSEA. Written as DNA, the CDR3 is TGCAGCGTAGAAAGCGGGAGAGGTACGCAGTATTTT. It encodes CSVESGRGTQYF.

This rearrangement joins TRBV4-3 to TRBJ2-2; D tentatively fits TRBD1 or TRBD2 (5 bases each). The CDR3 covers 18 residues. Per germline, CDR1 LGHNA and CDR2 YSLEER. Deletions cut 1 base from V and 0 bases from J, with 15 bases between. CDR3 in amino acids: CASSQVNPGRANTGELFF. Here the CDR3 DNA reads TGCGCCAGCAGCCAAGTCAATCCGGGACGGGCGAACACCGGGGAGCTGTTTTTT.

V usage is TRBV6-5 and J usage is TRBJ2-2; D gene uncertain. Trimming stripped 8 bases from V and 6 bases from J, with 16 bases between. This CDR3 comprises 14 residues. The V gene's germline CDR1 is MNHEY and CDR2 SVGAGI. CDR3 residues: CASLRTTSAGELFF. The CDR3 region has the DNA TGTGCCAGCTTAAGGACCACCTCTGCCGGGGAGCTGTTTTTT.

The chain employs TRBV6-5 and TRBJ2-2, with D perhaps matching TRBD2 (5 bases). Trimming left V 3 bases short and J 7 bases short, with 12 bases between. Germline CDR1 and CDR2: MNHEY and SVGAGI. The length of the CDR3 is 14 residues. CDR3 protein: CASSYRRTSGELFF. CDR3 sequence (DNA): TGTGCCAGCAGTTATAGGAGGACGAGCGGGGAGCTGTTTTTT.

The rearrangement links TRBV9 to TRBJ2-2; the match to TRBD2 covers 8 bases. CDR1 is SGDLS, CDR2 YYNGEE, per germline. With V trimmed by 0 bases and J by 5 bases, 6 bases remained unmatched. This CDR3 has 16 amino acids. The CDR3 sequence is CASSVAGGPATGELFF. CDR3 nucleotide sequence: TGTGCCAGCAGCGTAGCGGGAGGGCCGGCGACCGGGGAGCTGTTTTTT. The full variable domain, with the rest looked up from reference TRBV9 and TRBJ2-2, is DSGVTQTPKHLITATGQRVTLRCSPRSGDLSVYWYQQSLDQGLQFLIQYYNGEERAKGNILERFSAQQFPDLHSELNLSSLELGDSALYFCASSVAGGPATGELFFGEGSRLTVL.

This CDR3 reads CASSKNGRGCNQPQHF. As DNA, the CDR3 is TGTGCCAGCAGCAAGAACGGGAGGGGTTGCAATCAGCCCCAGCATTTT. The chain is built from TRBV7-9 and TRBJ1-5; D is possibly TRBD1 (5 bases). CDR3 size: 16 residues. The germline V and J ends were trimmed by 5 bases and 2 bases, with 16 bases remaining between them. The V gene's germline CDR1 is SEHNR and CDR2 FQNEAQ (reference sequence).

CDR3 in DNA: TGTGCCAGCAGACCTGAGTACTTGAAAGAGACCCAGTACTTC. Its translation is CASRPEYLKETQYF. J is TRBJ2-5 and V is TRBV7-9; unclear D gene. CDR3 length equals 14 residues. V was pared by 6 bases and J by 3 bases, with 14 bases between. Germline V gene sequence: CDR1 SEHNR, CDR2 FQNEAQ (reference sequence).

The chain combines TRBV6-6 with TRBJ2-3; D is unresolved. In germline, CDR1 is MNHNY, CDR2 SVGAGI (reference sequence). This CDR3 is 16 amino acids long. V lost 0 bases and J lost 3, with 13 bases in between. CDR3 nucleotide sequence: TGTGCCAGCAGTTACTCGGTCGTCCCCGGGACAGATACGCAGTATTTT. It codes for CASSYSVVPGTDTQYF.

V is TRBV19 and J is TRBJ1-1; unclear D gene. With 7 bases removed from V and 2 bases from J, the gap between germline ends came to 14 bases. The CDR3 runs 14 residues. Germline CDR1 reads LNHDA; CDR2 reads SQIVND (reference sequence). CDR3 amino acids: CASINNYRNTEAFF. CDR3 DNA sequence: TGTGCCAGTATTAATAACTACCGAAACACTGAAGCTTTCTTT.

The chain couples TRBV18 to TRBJ2-7, with D uncertain. The V gene lost 3 bases and the J gene lost 6 bases, with 6 bases spanning the gap. CDR3 length: 11 amino acids. CDR1 and CDR2 from the germline V gene are KGHSH and LQKENI. As DNA, the CDR3 is TGTGCCAGCTCACCTAGTCGCGAGCAGTACTTC. The encoded protein is CASSPSREQYF.

The chain recombines TRBV19 with TRBJ2-5; possible D gene TRBD1, 6 bases. Germline CDR1 is LNHDA and CDR2 is SQIVND (reference sequence). The length of the CDR3 is 14 residues. V lost 3 bases and J lost 4, with 12 bases in between. DNA of the CDR3: TGTGCCAGTAGTATCACCCCAGGGGTAGAGACCCAGTACTTC. As protein: CASSITPGVETQYF.

This chain connects TRBV6-1 to TRBJ1-5; 7 positions agree with TRBD1. Germline lookup yields CDR1 MNHNS and CDR2 SASEGT. With V trimmed by 5 bases and J by 1 base, 2 bases remained unmatched. CDR3 length: 14 residues. The CDR3 region has the DNA TGTGCCAGCAGTAGCAGGGGGAGCAATCAGCCCCAGCATTTT. Encoded protein: CASSSRGSNQPQHF.